The 12 T cell receptor beta chains listed next were all sequenced from one sample in a study of blood T cell repertoires in COVID-19. Clones were sequenced by immunoSEQ multiplex PCR, and TCRdb holds only the in-frame ones, with some missing. Seen here are some 300,000 clones, roughly 88% observed once, and the top ten hold just under 7%. Specimen: peripheral blood. These receptors were taken from a woman younger than 45 who had recovered from COVID-19.

The chain uses TRBV5-6 and TRBJ1-6; D not resolved. Germline V lookup: CDR1 SGHDT, CDR2 YYEEEE. The V end was cut by 4 bases, the J end by 9 bases, with 11 bases between. CDR3 size: 13 residues. CDR3 amino acids: CASSPVPGSPLHF. Here the CDR3 DNA reads TGTGCCAGCAGCCCGGTCCCAGGTTCACCCCTCCACTTT.

V and J are TRBV5-4 and TRBJ2-3; no clear D gene. This CDR3 is 16 amino acids long. Trimming removed 4 bases at V and 3 bases at J, with 18 bases between. Germline-derived CDR1 and CDR2 are SGHNT and YYREEE (reference sequence). In DNA form, the CDR3 reads TGTGCCAGCAGCCTCCACTACCGTCGAACAACAGATACGCAGTATTTT. This translates into CASSLHYRRTTDTQYF.

This clone was seen many times. The rearrangement joins TRBV5-1 to TRBJ2-3; D is uncertain. Germline CDR1 SGHRS, CDR2 YFSETQ. This CDR3 is 16 amino acids long. Trimming shortened V by 0 bases and J by 0 bases, and 11 bases separated the two germline ends. CDR3 nucleotides: TGCGCCAGCAGCTTGGTTGGCTGGTCTAGCACAGATACGCAGTATTTT. Encoded protein: CASSLVGWSSTDTQYF.

The chain is built from TRBV28 and TRBJ2-3; the D gene is possibly TRBD2 (6 bases). CDR3 length equals 16 residues. V was trimmed by 6 bases and J by 1 base, leaving 17 bases between them. In germline, CDR1 is MDHEN, CDR2 SYDVKM. The CDR3 loop is CASREDSGGGTDTQYF. CDR3 sequence (DNA): TGTGCCAGCAGGGAAGATAGCGGAGGGGGCACAGATACGCAGTATTTT.

This chain connects TRBV28 to TRBJ1-6; D is unclear. The CDR3 runs to 16 residues. Per the germline V gene, CDR1 is MDHEN and CDR2 is SYDVKM. Trimming removed 7 bases from V and 3 bases from J, with 16 bases in between. The CDR3 nucleotides are TGTGCCAGCACCCTGGAGGGCGGGGACTATAATTCACCCCTCCACTTT. As protein: CASTLEGGDYNSPLHF.

The rearrangement uses TRBV2 and TRBJ1-4, with 7 bases that match TRBD1. The germline gives CDR1 SNHLY, CDR2 FYNNEI. Unmatched junction bases numbered 5, after V lost 6 bases and J lost 4 bases. The CDR3 extends over 14 amino acids. The DNA for the CDR3 is TGTGCCAGCAGCGACCGGGACAGTAATGAAAAACTGTTTTTT. This encodes CASSDRDSNEKLFF.

The chain employs TRBV19 and TRBJ1-4, with TRBD1 matching 9 bases. V gave up 6 bases and J gave up 5 bases; unmatched junction bases: 7. Germline assignment: CDR1 LNHDA and CDR2 SQIVND (reference sequence). This CDR3 is built from 15 residues. The CDR3 DNA sequence: TGTGCCAGTAGACCCATGGGACAGGGCAATGAAAAACTGTTTTTT. Its protein product is CASRPMGQGNEKLFF.

This clone was detected only once. The chain uses TRBV19 and TRBJ2-1; 8 bases are a match to TRBD1. Per germline, CDR1 LNHDA and CDR2 SQIVND (reference sequence). This CDR3 is built from 14 residues. The V and J ends lost 5 bases and 3 bases, in that order; junction bases with no gene match: 3. For the CDR3, the DNA is TGTGCCAGTAGTCAGGGGGCGGACTACAATGAGCAGTTCTTC. Its translation: CASSQGADYNEQFF.

The chain combines TRBV3-1 (or the pseudogene TRBV3-2) with TRBJ1-1; the D is unclear. Germline lookup yields CDR1 LGHDT and CDR2 YNNKEL (reference sequence). Trimming took off 1 base at V and 2 bases at J, with 8 bases between the two ends. The CDR3 totals 14 residues. The CDR3 loop is CASSQAWPNTEAFF. The CDR3 DNA follows: TGTGCCAGCAGCCAAGCATGGCCCAACACTGAAGCTTTCTTT.

The rearrangement joins TRBV19 to TRBJ1-1; tentatively, D is TRBD1 (6 bases). Germline V gene sequence: CDR1 LNHDA, CDR2 SQIVND (reference sequence). The CDR3 loop spans 16 amino acids. Trimming shortened V by 6 bases and J by 0 bases, and 17 bases separated the two germline ends. This chain's CDR3 is CASRGPGDTMNTEAFF. DNA for the CDR3: TGTGCCAGTAGGGGCCCAGGGGATACCATGAACACTGAAGCTTTCTTT.

Here the CDR3 reads CASSYLAGSSYNEQFF. CDR3 nucleotide sequence: TGTGCCAGCAGTTATTTAGCGGGGAGCTCCTACAATGAGCAGTTCTTC. V gene TRBV5-5 combines with J gene TRBJ2-1; 8 nucleotides line up with TRBD2. Trimming cost V 5 bases and J 0 bases; bases outside gene matches: 7. Germline V lookup: CDR1 SGHKS, CDR2 YYEKEE (reference sequence). This CDR3 has 16 residues. The full variable domain, rest sourced from reference TRBV5-5 and TRBJ2-1, is DAGVTQSPTHLIKTRGQQVTLRCSPISGHKSVSWYQQVLGQGPQFIFQYYEKEERGRGNFPDRFSARQFPNYSSELNVNALLLGDSALYLCASSYLAGSSYNEQFFGPGTRLTVL.

The chain has TRBV12-3 or TRBV12-4 and TRBJ2-2, with TRBD2 identical over 7 bases. The V and J ends lost 7 bases and 4 bases, in that order; junction bases with no gene match: 3. The CDR3 runs 13 residues. The CDR3 sequence: CASTSGTTGELFF. The CDR3 DNA is TGTGCCAGCACTAGCGGAACCACCGGGGAGCTGTTTTTT.